The 4 T cell receptor beta chains listed next were all sequenced from one sample in a study of molecular identifiers for immune sequencing clone quantification. TCRdb fed the PCR reads into MiXCR, producing one record per CDR3 protein. The top ten hold around 0.8% of the sample, which has some 100,000 distinct CDR3 sequences, around 20% seen once. Sequencing was carried out using naive CD8+ T cells from blood, with Jurkat cell RNA spiked in. Specified subset: FACS-sorted CD8+CD4-CCR7+CD45RA+ naive T cells. Receptor source: a human donor in good health. Some libraries in this study had Jurkat cell RNA spiked in.

Ten or more counts support this clonotype. J is TRBJ2-7 and V is TRBV27, with 10 bases identical to TRBD2. This CDR3 spans 15 amino acids. CDR1 and CDR2 (germline): MNHEY, SMNVEV (reference sequence). After removal of 2 bases from V and 3 bases from J, the junction contained 4 bases not matched to a gene. The CDR3: CASSLTSGTNYEQYF. The CDR3 DNA reads TGTGCCAGCAGTTTAACTAGCGGGACAAACTACGAGCAGTACTTC.

The CDR3 bases are TGTGCCAGCAGTTTTGCGGGGGCCGCCTACGAGCAGTACTTC. Protein product: CASSFAGAAYEQYF. V is TRBV12-3 or TRBV12-4 and J is TRBJ2-7, with D tentatively TRBD2 (7 bases). Trimming pared 3 bases from V and 2 bases from J, leaving 11 bases between. This CDR3 comprises 14 residues.

This clonotype was counted a few times. This sequence joins TRBV20-1 and TRBJ2-3, with 8 bases matching TRBD2. CDR3 length: 16 amino acids. Unmatched junction bases numbered 11, after V lost 6 bases and J lost 0 bases. CDR1 and CDR2 from the germline V gene are DFQATT and SNEGSKA (reference sequence). CDR3 bases: TGCAGTGCCACGGGGGGGCGGTTGCGGAGCACAGATACGCAGTATTTT. Protein sequence: CSATGGRLRSTDTQYF.

V usage is TRBV6-5 and J usage is TRBJ2-3; D may be TRBD2 (5 bases). The CDR3 spans 14 residues. Trimming shortened V by 6 bases and J by 3 bases, and 13 bases separated the two germline ends. Germline CDR1 reads MNHEY; CDR2 reads SVGAGI. The DNA for the CDR3 is TGTGCCAGCAGCCCAGGCGGGTATACAGATACGCAGTATTTT. Its translation: CASSPGGYTDTQYF.